The T cell receptor beta chain under discussion was sequenced for a study of T cell responses to AZD1222 COVID-19 vaccine listed by TCRdb under 2021. Turning to the overall study: Because spike-specific TCR depth and breadth did not differ between the two schedules, AZD1222 recipients who got a second dose at roughly 4 weeks were pooled with those who got a second dose at roughly 12 weeks. TCR sequencing covered some 240 trial participants: nearly 210 given two doses of AZD1222 and 26 given two doses of MenACWY control vaccine. Trial participants were enrolled by age into 18-55, 56-69 and 70-plus year subgroups, with around 150, 28 and 57 TCR-sequenced participants respectively.

What the study reported, not specific to this receptor: After two AZD1222 doses, spike-specific TCR breadth and depth were significantly higher than at day 0 and than in MenACWY recipients. Conclusions about previously exposed vaccinees are limited, since just six AZD1222 recipients were seropositive for SARS-CoV-2 at baseline. Reportedly, almost half of the unique spike-specific TCRs recognized epitopes lying outside the regions that are mutated in the B.1.351 and B.1.1.7 variants. Because no samples from the day 14 peak response were available, repertoires could be characterized only after the peak T cell response. Participants were mostly white British, with more females than males. The authors suggested clonal diversity may have been underestimated. In the small 56-69-year group, the increase in depth fell short of significance, most likely because of low power. Vaccine-associated CD4 TCRs spanned the whole spike protein, with dominant responses in regions 160-218 and 743-854.

V is reduced by 1 base and J by 3 bases, leaving a spacing of 8 bases between them. The CDR3 runs 14 amino acids, cysteine and phenylalanine included. Only the CDR3 DNA stays, 42 bases, in frame from base 1. The germline V gene specifies SGHRS as CDR1 and YFSETQ as CDR2. According to the study, the label for this sample's time point signals: baseline before first vaccination. The vaccinee samples were drawn from two UK trials, COV001 and COV002, one of which was a single-blind randomized controlled phase 2/3 trial testing AZD1222 (ChAdOx1 nCoV-19) in healthy adults. For TCRbeta chain sequencing, PBMC samples were collected from trial participants at day 0 and at day 28 after the second dose. The CDR3 regions of human TCRbeta chains were subjected to immunosequencing. The authors' pipeline ran thus. Repertoire TCRs were checked for matches against a reference library of SARS-CoV-2-specific TCRs that had been generated using the MIRA antigen-specificity platform. Breadth was defined as the fraction of unique TCRs that were SARS-CoV-2-associated, and depth was defined as the fraction of total T cells that were SARS-CoV-2-associated. Using the MIRA data, each spike-specific TCR was mapped to the spike region that the TCR reacts to and placed in a CD4 or CD8 class. Log10-transformed breadth and depth values were compared by one-way ANOVA with Sidak's multiple comparisons tests. Entries here come from immuneACCESS through TCRdb and include only in-frame sequences with V and J called. Some clones fail to appear in such tables; in the studies checked, an unresolved V gene covers under half of the shortfall, and the cause of the remainder is unknown. V, J and clone size are those of that table, while D and trimming were read from the DNA. This sample has more than 150,000 clones in its table, and 85% to 90% of those were observed once. The ten top clones hold approximately 0.5% of the sample.

Only a few counts were recorded for this clone. The antigen it binds to is not known. Base quality data are lacking; no much larger clone is found one base away. The receptor chain draws on TRBV5-1 and TRBJ2-4, with the D segment identity uncertain. The source material was peripheral blood, sampled on day 0 of AZD1222 vaccination. The sequence was collected from an adult in good health. The CDR3 amino acid sequence is: CASSLNGGKNIQYF. The DNA is TGCGCCAGCAGCTTGAACGGTGGCAAAAACATTCAGTACTTC.